This record covers a single T cell receptor (beta chain). The data derive from a study of T cell responses to AZD1222 COVID-19 vaccine. The method was immunoSEQ multiplex PCR; TCRdb's version includes in-frame clones alone and lacks a portion of them. The data contain about 98,000 clones, almost 90% of them singletons. The sequence was collected from an adult in good health. Source: peripheral blood, taken on day 0 of MenACWY control vaccination.

The CDR3: CASSLAGGATDTQYF. The CDR3 nucleotides read TGCGCCAGCAGCTTGGCCGGGGGGGCCACAGATACGCAGTATTTT. This rearrangement joins TRBV5-1 to TRBJ2-3; TRBD2 aligns across 8 bases. The CDR3 runs to 15 residues. V shed 0 bases, J shed 2 bases, and the junction held 2 bases outside the gene matches. Germline assignment: CDR1 SGHRS and CDR2 YFSETQ.